This section outlines one T cell receptor (beta chain) sequence together with its context. No infections or other immune events were documented during collection. Germline assignment: CDR1 MNHNS and CDR2 SASEGT. The V gene lost 11 bases and the J gene lost 1 base, with 15 bases spanning the gap. CDR3 length: 13 amino acids. The sample comes from a study of identifying expanded T cells in peripheral blood. Repertoires were generated with immunoSEQ multiplex PCR, while TCRdb's copy carries only in-frame clones and drops some. The sample lists roughly 100,000 clones; around nine tenths were seen once. The sequence was collected from a person aged 18 to 69 in good health. Sequencing used blood. The chain recombines TRBV6-1 with TRBJ2-7; the D call may be TRBD1 or TRBD2 (5 bases each). CDR3 DNA: TGTGCCGTGATGAGGGACGGTTCCTACGAGCAGTACTTC. Its protein product is CAVMRDGSYEQYF.